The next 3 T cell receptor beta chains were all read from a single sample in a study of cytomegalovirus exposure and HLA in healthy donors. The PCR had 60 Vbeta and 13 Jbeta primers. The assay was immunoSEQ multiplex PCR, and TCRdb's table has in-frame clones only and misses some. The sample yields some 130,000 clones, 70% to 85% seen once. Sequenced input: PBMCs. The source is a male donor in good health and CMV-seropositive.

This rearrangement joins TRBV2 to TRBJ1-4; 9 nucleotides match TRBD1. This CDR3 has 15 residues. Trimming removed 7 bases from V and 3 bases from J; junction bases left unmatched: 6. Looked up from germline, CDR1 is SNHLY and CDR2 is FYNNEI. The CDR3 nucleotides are TGTGCCAGCAAGGACAGGGGAATCCCTAATGAAAAACTGTTTTTT. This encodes CASKDRGIPNEKLFF. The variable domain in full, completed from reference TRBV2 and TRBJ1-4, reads EPEVTQTPSHQVTQMGQEVILRCVPISNHLYFYWYRQILGQKVEFLVSFYNNEISEKSEIFDDQFSVERPDGSNFTLKIRSTKLEDSAMYFCASKDRGIPNEKLFFGSGTQLSVL.

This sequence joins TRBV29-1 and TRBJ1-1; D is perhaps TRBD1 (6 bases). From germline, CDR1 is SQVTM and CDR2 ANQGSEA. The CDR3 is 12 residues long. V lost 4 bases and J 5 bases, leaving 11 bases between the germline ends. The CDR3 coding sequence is TGCAGCGTTGGGCAGGGGCGGACTGAAGCTTTCTTT. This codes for CSVGQGRTEAFF.

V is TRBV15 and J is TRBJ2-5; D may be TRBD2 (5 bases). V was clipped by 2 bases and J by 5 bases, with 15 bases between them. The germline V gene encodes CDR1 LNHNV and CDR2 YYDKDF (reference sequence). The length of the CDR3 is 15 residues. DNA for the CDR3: TGTGCCACCAGCAGATTGGCGGGTGCTCCCGAGACCCAGTACTTC. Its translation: CATSRLAGAPETQYF.